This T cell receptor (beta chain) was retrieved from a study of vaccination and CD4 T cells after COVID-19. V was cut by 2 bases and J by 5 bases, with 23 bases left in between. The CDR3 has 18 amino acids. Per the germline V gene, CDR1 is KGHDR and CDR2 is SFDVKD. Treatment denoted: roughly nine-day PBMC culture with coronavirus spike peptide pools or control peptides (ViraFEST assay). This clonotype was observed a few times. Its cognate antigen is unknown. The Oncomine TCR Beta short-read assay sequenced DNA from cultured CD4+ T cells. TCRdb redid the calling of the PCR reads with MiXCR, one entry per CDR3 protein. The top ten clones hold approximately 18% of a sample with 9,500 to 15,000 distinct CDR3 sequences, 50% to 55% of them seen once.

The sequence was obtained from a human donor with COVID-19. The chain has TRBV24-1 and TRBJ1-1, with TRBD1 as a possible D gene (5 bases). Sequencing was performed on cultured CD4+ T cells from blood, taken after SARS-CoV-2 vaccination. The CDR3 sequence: CATSDSITPAGPETEAFF. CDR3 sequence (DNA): TGTGCCACCAGTGATTCAATCACCCCCGCAGGGCCGGAAACTGAAGCTTTCTTT.